One and the same sample provided the 23 T cell receptor beta chains below, sequenced in a study of T cells expressing NK-cell markers (dated by TCRdb to the early 2020s). Receptor amplification or capture employed 5' RACE. The run used an Illumina HiSeq 2000. The reads underwent TCRdb reprocessing, giving one record for each CDR3 protein sequence and no DNA. For this sample, the table gives about 430,000 distinct CDR3 sequences. The leading ten clones occupy 1.4% of the sample. Source material: blood T cells: a sorted CD56 or NKG2C T cell subset, CD4+ or CD8+ T cells, or bulk PBMC T cells (not recorded which). The receptors were sampled from a woman aged 50 to 65 in good health. Donor details come from another sample of the same person, matched by shared clones.

The chain uses TRBV5-1 and TRBJ1-1. This CDR3 comprises 14 residues. In germline, CDR1 is SGHRS, CDR2 YFSETQ. This CDR3 is CASSLQALNTEAFF.

The chain combines TRBV12-3 or TRBV12-4 with TRBJ2-1; TCRdb proposes TRBD2, but this gene call is untestable without DNA. The CDR3 sequence is 19 residues long. This CDR3 is CASRPGVAGWGVSYNEQFF.

The CDR3 region is CASSEAGTNSPLHF. The rearrangement joins TRBV2 to TRBJ1-6; lacking DNA, the TRBD1 call made by TCRdb goes unchecked. There are 14 residues in the CDR3. Germline CDR1 is SNHLY and CDR2 is FYNNEI.

The chain employs TRBV3-1 and TRBJ1-1; TCRdb's D call of TRBD1 is untestable without DNA. The CDR3 extends over 14 amino acids. Germline V lookup: CDR1 LGHDT, CDR2 YNNKEL (reference sequence). The chain's CDR3 is CASSQKQGSTEAFF.

This rearrangement joins TRBV5-1 to TRBJ2-3; the TCRdb call, TRBD2, lacks DNA for checking. The CDR3 is 16 amino acids. Germline V CDR1 and CDR2: SGHRS, YFSETQ. CDR3 sequence: CASSLGGGGRTDTQYF.

CDR3 region: CASKGQGRDEQYF. The chain carries TRBV28 and TRBJ2-7; TCRdb lists TRBD1, though no DNA is available to test this call. Per the germline V gene, CDR1 is MDHEN and CDR2 is SYDVKM. The CDR3 is 13 residues long.

V gene TRBV7-9 combines with J gene TRBJ2-5; TCRdb selects TRBD1, and the lack of DNA leaves this call unchecked. The CDR3 loop spans 15 amino acids. Germline values: CDR1 SEHNR, CDR2 FQNEAQ (reference sequence). CDR3 amino acids: CASSDSLDRKETQYF.

The V call is TRBV5-1, the J call TRBJ2-3; TCRdb gives TRBD2 as the D gene, but with no DNA this cannot be confirmed. CDR1 SGHRS and CDR2 YFSETQ come from the germline V gene. The CDR3 loop spans 12 amino acids. CDR3 region: CASSLDPPTQYF.

This chain links TRBV29-1 with TRBJ2-7; absent DNA, TCRdb's TRBD2 call cannot be checked. This CDR3 comprises 15 residues. Germline V gene lookup returns CDR1 SQVTM and CDR2 ANQGSEA. The CDR3 reads CSVGPGLHLSYEQYF.

V is TRBV9 and J is TRBJ2-1; the TCRdb D gene call, TRBD2, has no DNA to confirm it. The germline V gene encodes CDR1 SGDLS and CDR2 YYNGEE. The CDR3 has 16 residues. The CDR3 loop reads CASSPKGSNSYNEQFF.

This chain connects TRBV27 to TRBJ1-4; TCRdb names TRBD1, which stays unverified in the absence of DNA. Germline lookup yields CDR1 MNHEY and CDR2 SMNVEV (reference sequence). The CDR3 is 14 residues long. CDR3 region: CASSLGAGQGKLFF.

The CDR3 protein is CASSGGTSGSGNEQFF. The genes are TRBV5-4 and TRBJ2-1; the D gene TCRdb calls, TRBD2, cannot be checked with no DNA. The CDR3 loop spans 16 amino acids. The germline V gene has CDR1 SGHNT and CDR2 YYREEE (reference sequence).

The J gene is TRBJ2-5, the V gene TRBV7-6; TCRdb proposes TRBD1, but this gene call is untestable without DNA. The CDR3 spans 17 residues. The germline gives CDR1 SGHVS, CDR2 FNYEAQ. The CDR3 sequence: CASSLPPGQGEEETQYF.

The chain couples TRBV6-1 to TRBJ1-5; as DNA is missing, the TRBD1 call by TCRdb cannot be tested. In germline, CDR1 is MNHNS, CDR2 SASEGT. The CDR3 length is 15 residues. CDR3: CASTLSAGGGQPQHF.

This chain links TRBV11-2 with TRBJ2-1; TCRdb's D gene call, TRBD2, goes unchecked for lack of DNA. The germline CDR1 and CDR2 sequences are SGHAT and FQNNGV. The CDR3 has 16 amino acids. CDR3 loop: CASSFPGLAGTNEQFF.

This chain links TRBV6-1 with TRBJ2-3; absent DNA, TCRdb's TRBD1 call cannot be checked. This CDR3 has 16 residues. From germline, CDR1 is MNHNS and CDR2 SASEGT. This CDR3 is CASTGETGAWEDTQYF.

V is TRBV29-1 and J is TRBJ2-1; TCRdb lists TRBD2, though no DNA is available to test this call. The CDR3 is 14 amino acids. Germline lookup yields CDR1 SQVTM and CDR2 ANQGSEA. The CDR3 loop is CSVGFSSGRNEQFF.

J is TRBJ2-1 and V is TRBV5-1; the D call of TRBD2 rests on TCRdb alone, since no DNA is present to check it. Germline CDR1 SGHRS, CDR2 YFSETQ. The CDR3 totals 12 residues. The CDR3 protein is CASSQGRREQFF. Using reference TRBV5-1 and TRBJ2-1 for the parts outside the CDR3, the full variable domain is KAGVTQTPRYLIKTRGQQVTLSCSPISGHRSVSWYQQTPGQGLQFLFEYFSETQRNKGNFPGRFSGRQFSNSRSEMNVSTLELGDSALYLCASSQGRREQFFGPGTRLTVL.

V gene TRBV20-1 combines with J gene TRBJ2-3; TCRdb proposes TRBD2, but this gene call is untestable without DNA. CDR3 length: 14 residues. Per germline, CDR1 DFQATT and CDR2 SNEGSKA (reference sequence). The CDR3 here is CSARGPSATDTQYF.

CDR3 residues: CAWESGETQYF. The chain joins TRBV30 to TRBJ2-5. The CDR3 contains 11 residues. In germline, CDR1 is GTSNPN, CDR2 SVGIG (reference sequence).

The rearrangement joins TRBV12-3 or TRBV12-4 to TRBJ1-5. The CDR3 length is 14 residues. The CDR3: CASSAWSRSQPQHF.

The chain has TRBV24-1 and TRBJ2-7; as DNA is missing, the TRBD1 call by TCRdb cannot be tested. The CDR3 sequence is 13 residues long. Germline CDR1 and CDR2: KGHDR and SFDVKD. CDR3 residues: CATSSDSHYEQYF.

This chain uses TRBV28 with TRBJ2-7; absent DNA, TCRdb's TRBD1 call cannot be checked. Germline V CDR1 and CDR2: MDHEN, SYDVKM. The CDR3 runs to 18 residues. CDR3 protein: CASSFPSSGTKTSYEQYF. The entire variable domain, with the rest obtained from reference TRBV28 and TRBJ2-7, is as follows: DVKVTQSSRYLVKRTGEKVFLECVQDMDHENMFWYRQDPGLGLRLIYFSYDVKMKEKGDIPEGYSVSREKKERFSLILESASTNQTSMYLCASSFPSSGTKTSYEQYFGPGTRLTVT.